Following are 14 T cell receptor beta chains from one sample sequenced in a study of cytotoxic CD8 clonotypes in ibrutinib-treated CLL. The data were produced by immunoSEQ multiplex PCR, yet TCRdb's version contains in-frame clones alone and is incomplete. The data contain 30,000 to 40,000 clones, about half of them singletons. Sequenced material: PBMCs, taken before ibrutinib treatment. These receptors originate from a human donor with chronic lymphocytic leukemia.

This clone came up a few times. This chain joins TRBV5-1 and TRBJ2-5; TRBD2 might be the D (6 bases). Trimming took 5 bases from V and 4 from J, leaving 12 bases between them. Per germline, CDR1 SGHRS and CDR2 YFSETQ. CDR3 length: 13 residues. CDR3 sequence reads: CASRRGGGETQYF. The CDR3 nucleotides read TGCGCCAGCAGACGGGGAGGAGGAGAGACCCAGTACTTC.

The V call is TRBV7-3, the J call TRBJ2-1; 8 positions agree with TRBD1. Germline CDR1 SGHTA, CDR2 FQGTGA. This CDR3 has 13 residues. With 8 bases clipped from V and 7 bases from J, the junction kept 7 bases outside the gene matches. CDR3 in DNA: TGTGCCAGCGGACAGGGTCGGGTTAATGAGCAGTTCTTC. This gives the protein CASGQGRVNEQFF.

The V and J genes are TRBV4-2 and TRBJ1-1; D may be TRBD1 (5 bases). V was shortened by 0 bases and J by 4 bases, with 12 bases between the two germline ends. Germline-derived CDR1 and CDR2 are LGHNA and YNFKEQ. This CDR3 region has 15 residues. The DNA of the CDR3 is TGTGCCAGCAGCCAAGACCGGGCTCAGGGCACTGAAGCTTTCTTT. It specifies CASSQDRAQGTEAFF.

The rearrangement joins TRBV7-2 to TRBJ2-5, with 15 bases matching TRBD2. J gave up 1 base and V 5 bases, and 5 bases lay outside the gene matches. The CDR3 runs to 17 residues. CDR1 and CDR2 from the germline V gene are SGHTA and FQGNSA. CDR3 loop: CASSPGTSGGFQETQYF. The CDR3 DNA reads TGTGCCAGCAGCCCTGGGACTAGCGGGGGGTTCCAAGAGACCCAGTACTTC.

This clone has only a few counts. The chain joins TRBV9 to TRBJ1-6; no clear D. Per the germline V gene, CDR1 is SGDLS and CDR2 is YYNGEE. V was cut by 7 bases and J by 1 base, with 6 bases left in between. The CDR3 contains 13 residues. CDR3 DNA: TGTGCCAGCCAGCGTTCCTATAATTCACCCCTCCACTTT. This translates into CASQRSYNSPLHF.

The chain has TRBV10-3 and TRBJ1-1; D is possibly TRBD1 (5 bases). The CDR3 covers 12 residues. V was cut by 4 bases and J by 6 bases, with 9 bases left in between. Per the germline V gene, CDR1 is ENHRY and CDR2 is SYGVKD. The CDR3 region has the DNA TGTGCCATCAGTGTAGTGGGGGCTGAAGCTTTCTTT. Its protein is CAISVVGAEAFF.

The V and J genes are TRBV6-5 and TRBJ2-3; D unresolved. This CDR3 has 12 amino acids. The germline V gene has CDR1 MNHEY and CDR2 SVGAGI. The CDR3 DNA reads TGTCTGGCTAAGGGTAGCACAGATACGCAGTATTTT. Its protein product is CLAKGSTDTQYF.

CDR3 sequence: CASSLWGGYEQYF. The CDR3 coding sequence is TGTGCCAGCAGCCTCTGGGGGGGGTACGAGCAGTACTTC. The rearrangement uses TRBV11-2 and TRBJ2-7; 7 nucleotides align to TRBD2. The CDR3 is 13 residues long. J lost 4 bases, V lost 5 bases, and 5 bases had no gene match. Germline V gives CDR1 SGHAT, CDR2 FQNNGV.

This sequence joins TRBV6-6 and TRBJ1-2; the D gene is possibly TRBD1 (5 bases). V was trimmed by 7 bases and J by 2 bases, leaving 14 bases between them. Germline values: CDR1 MNHNY, CDR2 SVGAGI (reference sequence). The CDR3 extends over 14 amino acids. The DNA for the CDR3 is TGTGCCAGCAAAGGAACGGGACGGAACTATGGCTACACCTTC. Its protein is CASKGTGRNYGYTF.

V usage is TRBV16 and J usage is TRBJ2-6; unclear D gene. The CDR3 is 16 amino acids. Trimming removed 7 bases at V and 1 base at J, with 14 bases between. CDR1 KGHSY and CDR2 FQNENV come from the germline V gene. The CDR3 reads CASTLSSLSGANVLTF. CDR3 DNA: TGTGCCAGCACCCTGTCCTCCCTTTCTGGGGCCAACGTCCTGACTTTC.

J is TRBJ1-5 and V is TRBV2, with 8 bases that match TRBD1. Germline CDR1 SNHLY, CDR2 FYNNEI. The CDR3 loop spans 14 amino acids. Unmatched junction bases numbered 8, after V lost 6 bases and J lost 7 bases. CDR3 coding DNA: TGTGCCAGCAGGAAGGACAGGGAAAACCAGCCCCAGCATTTT. It encodes CASRKDRENQPQHF.

This clone was seen a few times. The chain is built from TRBV7-2 and TRBJ2-7; TRBD1 matches at 12 bases. Trimming at V came to 5 bases and at J to 2 bases, leaving 1 base not matched to a gene. CDR1 SGHTA and CDR2 FQGNSA come from the germline V gene. The CDR3 spans 14 residues. This CDR3 is CASSGDRGPYEQYF. The CDR3 nucleotides are TGTGCCAGCAGCGGGGACAGGGGGCCCTACGAGCAGTACTTC. Full variable domain (outside the CDR3, taken from reference TRBV7-2 and TRBJ2-7): GAGVSQSPSNKVTEKGKDVELRCDPISGHTALYWYRQSLGQGLEFLIYFQGNSAPDKSGLPSDRFSAERTGGSVSTLTIQRTQQEDSAVYLCASSGDRGPYEQYFGPGTRLTVT.

V is TRBV5-6 and J is TRBJ1-2, with D possibly matching TRBD1 (6 bases). Germline V gives CDR1 SGHDT, CDR2 YYEEEE. Trimming stripped 4 bases from V and 4 bases from J, with 14 bases between. CDR3 size: 14 residues. The DNA of the CDR3 is TGTGCCAGCAGCGTCAGGGGAAGGGCCTATGGCTACACCTTC. It codes for CASSVRGRAYGYTF.

The V call is TRBV11-1, the J call TRBJ2-1; 8 positions match TRBD2. This CDR3 region has 18 residues. Trimming took 7 bases from V and 1 from J; bases not matched to a gene: 15. CDR1 SGHAT and CDR2 FQDESV come from the germline V gene (reference sequence). CDR3 nucleotides: TGTGCCAGCATCCCCCGGTTCACGGGGGGGGCATCCTACAATGAGCAGTTCTTC. It yields the protein CASIPRFTGGASYNEQFF. The whole variable domain, remainder taken from reference TRBV11-1 and TRBJ2-1, is EAEVAQSPRYKITEKSQAVAFWCDPISGHATLYWYRQILGQGPELLVQFQDESVVDDSQLPKDRFSAERLKGVDSTLKIQPAELGDSAMYLCASIPRFTGGASYNEQFFGPGTRLTVL.